This T cell receptor (beta chain) was recorded in a study of tumor-infiltrating lymphocytes in primary liver carcinoma. Study context: Through surgical resection, the patients' primary liver carcinoma was treated. Sequenced samples came back with roughly 3.5 to 7.13 million productive TCRbeta reads, and the counts looked alike across tissue types. Findings and caveats of the study: Blood's top-250-clone fraction was significantly lower than that of tumors (p = 0.039).

A constant-region primer primed TCR beta cDNA synthesis from about 0.55 ug of total RNA. Slightly modified ARM-PCR, run as three nested multiplex PCR rounds, produced the TCR beta libraries. Forward primers for TRBV1-TRBV30 and a C-beta reverse primer served the first two PCR rounds, at 10 cycles each. Using its own MiXCR run on the multiplex PCR reads, TCRdb lists one record per CDR3 protein. The sample has approximately 330,000 distinct CDR3 sequences, less than 75% seen once. With regard to this clonotype: Its specificity is unknown. It may be a read error: a sequence one base away is much more abundant.

Alongside blood RNA obtained from unsorted whole blood, germline DNA was also extracted. The germline V gene encodes CDR1 LGHNA and CDR2 YNFKEQ. The CDR3 loop spans 16 amino acids. The source is a man between 40 and 49 years old with primary liver carcinoma and hepatitis B virus infection. This rearrangement joins TRBV4-2 to TRBJ2-2, with 7 nucleotides matching TRBD2. The specimen was peripheral blood. The CDR3 spells CASIQEAGVGTGELFF. CDR3 DNA sequence: TGTGCCAGCATCCAAGAGGCGGGGGTAGGAACCGGGGAGCTGTTTTTT.